Listed below are T cell receptor beta chains from one sample, sequenced in a study of blood T cell repertoires in COVID-19. Only in-frame clones appear in the TCRdb table, and some are missing; sequencing was by immunoSEQ multiplex PCR. The repertoire has 360,000 or so clones, roughly 87% of them found once; the top ten carry less than 5%. The sample was peripheral blood. Receptors originate from a woman in her sixties with COVID-19, enrolled during active disease. Both conserved end residues are part of each CDR3. A D gene is named only where the DNA matches it firmly.

D gene: NA
V gene: TRBV5-5
CDR3 length: 13
J gene: TRBJ1-2
CDR3 protein: CASSLSRGYGYTF

D gene: NA
V gene: TRBV5-8
CDR3 length: 13
J gene: TRBJ1-2
CDR3 protein: CASSLQGLGGYTF

D gene: TRBD1
V gene: TRBV5-1
CDR3 length: 14
J gene: TRBJ2-7
CDR3 protein: CASSLTGGRYEQYF

D gene: TRBD1
V gene: TRBV5-6
CDR3 length: 15
J gene: TRBJ1-2
CDR3 protein: CASSYLQGARTGYTF

D gene: TRBD1
V gene: TRBV19
CDR3 length: 16
J gene: TRBJ1-5
CDR3 protein: CASSPDRGVSNQPQHF

D gene: TRBD1
V gene: TRBV9
CDR3 length: 13
J gene: TRBJ1-2
CDR3 protein: CASTPTGTYGYTF

D gene: NA
V gene: TRBV11-2
CDR3 length: 14
J gene: TRBJ2-7
CDR3 protein: CASSLVLASYEQYF

D gene: TRBD1
V gene: TRBV2
CDR3 length: 16
J gene: TRBJ1-1
CDR3 protein: CASSERDRARNTEAFF

D gene: TRBD1
V gene: TRBV28
CDR3 length: 16
J gene: TRBJ1-1
CDR3 protein: CASSRPPGGGGTEAFF

D gene: TRBD1
V gene: TRBV28
CDR3 length: 13
J gene: TRBJ2-1
CDR3 protein: CASRRQGAGEQFF

D gene: NA
V gene: TRBV11-1
CDR3 length: 16
J gene: TRBJ2-1
CDR3 protein: CASSLQGFSSYNEQFF

D gene: TRBD2
V gene: TRBV5-1
CDR3 length: 15
J gene: TRBJ2-7
CDR3 protein: CASSLAWGAGGEQYF

D gene: TRBD1
V gene: TRBV28
CDR3 length: 17
J gene: TRBJ1-4
CDR3 protein: CASLPGQNVATNEKLFF

D gene: NA
V gene: TRBV2
CDR3 length: 13
J gene: TRBJ1-2
CDR3 protein: CASSDRDRYGYTF

D gene: TRBD1
V gene: TRBV2
CDR3 length: 13
J gene: TRBJ1-2
CDR3 protein: CASGTGANYGYTF

D gene: TRBD2
V gene: TRBV18
CDR3 length: 14
J gene: TRBJ2-7
CDR3 protein: CASSPPGLFYEQYF

D gene: TRBD1
V gene: TRBV5-4
CDR3 length: 16
J gene: TRBJ2-5
CDR3 protein: CASSRNRDRSGETQYF

D gene: NA
V gene: TRBV6-1
CDR3 length: 15
J gene: TRBJ1-5
CDR3 protein: CASSDDTGIGQPQHF

D gene: NA
V gene: TRBV7-8
CDR3 length: 16
J gene: TRBJ2-4
CDR3 protein: CASSSTTRLTKNIQYF